These T cell receptor beta chains were read from a single sample in a study of OX40 agonist ivuxolimab in advanced cancers. Generated by immunoSEQ multiplex PCR, the TCRdb table keeps only in-frame clones and is missing some. The sample holds 55,000 to 65,000 clones; more than 80% are singletons and the top ten take 1.9%. Sequenced material: CD4+ or CD8+ T cells sorted from blood, taken in a trial of the OX40 agonist ivuxolimab. The receptors stem from an adult with an advanced solid tumor such as melanoma, head and neck, liver or kidney cancer. Both conserved end residues are part of each CDR3. A D gene is named only where the DNA matches it firmly. Some rows mark clone size as missing; the rest say once, few, many or name a class of expanded clone.

clone size	V gene	D gene	J gene	CDR3 protein	CDR3 DNA
once	TRBV14	NA	TRBJ2-6	CASSLRTVLGANVLTF	TGTGCCAGCAGCCTAAGGACAGTTCTTGGGGCCAACGTCCTGACTTTC
NA	TRBV9	TRBD2	TRBJ2-2	CASSVGGAGVRNGELFF	TGTGCCAGCAGCGTAGGGGGAGCGGGAGTCAGGAACGGGGAGCTGTTTTTT
once	TRBV11-3	TRBD2	TRBJ2-7	CASSLETSGPYEQYF	TGTGCCAGCAGCTTAGAGACTAGCGGACCCTACGAGCAGTACTTC
NA	TRBV28	NA	TRBJ1-2	CASSLPHGYTF	TGTGCCAGCAGTTTACCCCATGGCTACACCTTC
NA	TRBV5-6	TRBD2	TRBJ2-7	CASSSFSGTPSYEQYF	TGTGCCAGCAGCTCCTTTAGCGGGACGCCCTCCTACGAGCAGTACTTC
NA	TRBV5-1	NA	TRBJ1-1	CASREAENTEAFF	TGCGCCAGTCGCGAGGCCGAGAACACTGAAGCTTTCTTT
NA	TRBV10-3	NA	TRBJ2-5	CAISESWGGRETQYF	TGTGCCATCAGTGAGTCGTGGGGGGGCAGGGAGACCCAGTACTTC
NA	TRBV14	TRBD1	TRBJ1-1	CASTPRTGGTEAFF	TGTGCCAGCACCCCAAGAACAGGGGGCACTGAAGCTTTCTTT
NA	TRBV28	TRBD1	TRBJ1-2	CASRDRFYGYTF	TGTGCCAGCAGGGACAGGTTCTATGGCTACACCTTC
NA	TRBV4-2	TRBD1	TRBJ1-1	CASSQAQTGLLSTEAFF	TGTGCCAGCAGCCAAGCACAGACAGGGCTTTTAAGCACTGAAGCTTTCTTT
NA	TRBV28	NA	TRBJ1-2	CASSRPPTGAYGYTF	TGTGCCAGCAGTCGCCCCCCGACAGGTGCCTATGGCTACACCTTC
NA	TRBV25-1	NA	TRBJ1-4	CASSPRQGNQYEKLFF	TGTGCCAGCAGTCCTCGGCAGGGAAACCAATATGAAAAACTGTTTTTT
NA	TRBV7-9	NA	TRBJ1-1	CASSLSPQNTEAFF	TGTGCCAGCAGCTTATCCCCTCAGAACACTGAAGCTTTCTTT
NA	TRBV2	NA	TRBJ2-1	CASGANTGTYNEQFF	TGTGCCAGCGGAGCTAACACCGGGACCTACAATGAGCAGTTCTTC
NA	TRBV15	TRBD1	TRBJ2-7	CATSRDDRGLYEQYF	TGTGCCACCAGCAGAGACGACAGGGGGCTCTACGAGCAGTACTTC
once	TRBV7-2	TRBD1	TRBJ1-2	CASSSRQGFSGYGYTF	TGTGCCAGCAGTTCCCGACAGGGATTCTCCGGCTATGGCTACACCTTC
NA	TRBV19	TRBD1	TRBJ2-5	CASSGQGARETQYF	TGTGCCAGTAGCGGACAGGGGGCGCGGGAGACCCAGTACTTC
few	TRBV7-2	NA	TRBJ1-5	CASSLAGPNQPQHF	TGTGCCAGCAGCTTAGCAGGTCCCAATCAGCCCCAGCATTTT
NA	TRBV18	NA	TRBJ1-2	CASSPAGSIHGYTF	TGTGCCAGCTCACCGGCAGGGTCGATCCATGGCTACACCTTC
NA	TRBV27	TRBD1	TRBJ1-5	CTSSFVTGSSQPQHF	TGTACCAGCAGTTTTGTGACAGGGTCAAGTCAGCCCCAGCATTTT
NA	TRBV28	TRBD2	TRBJ2-3	CASRTQAGGGTDTQYF	TGTGCCAGCAGGACCCAAGCGGGAGGGGGAACAGATACGCAGTATTTT
NA	TRBV18	NA	TRBJ1-4	CASSPGIVNEKLFF	TGTGCCAGCTCACCAGGGATTGTCAATGAAAAACTGTTTTTT
once	TRBV6-6	TRBD1	TRBJ1-1	CASSNRQGRSEAFF	TGTGCCAGCAGTAACCGACAGGGTCGGTCTGAAGCTTTCTTT
NA	TRBV7-2	NA	TRBJ2-5	CASSLVGETQYF	TGTGCCAGCAGCTTAGTGGGAGAGACCCAGTACTTC
NA	TRBV5-1	NA	TRBJ2-3	CASSLQGGDTQYF	TGCGCCAGCAGCTTACAGGGAGGAGATACGCAGTATTTT
once	TRBV19	TRBD2	TRBJ2-3	CASSWTSGNADTQYF	TGTGCCAGTAGCTGGACTAGCGGGAATGCAGATACGCAGTATTTT